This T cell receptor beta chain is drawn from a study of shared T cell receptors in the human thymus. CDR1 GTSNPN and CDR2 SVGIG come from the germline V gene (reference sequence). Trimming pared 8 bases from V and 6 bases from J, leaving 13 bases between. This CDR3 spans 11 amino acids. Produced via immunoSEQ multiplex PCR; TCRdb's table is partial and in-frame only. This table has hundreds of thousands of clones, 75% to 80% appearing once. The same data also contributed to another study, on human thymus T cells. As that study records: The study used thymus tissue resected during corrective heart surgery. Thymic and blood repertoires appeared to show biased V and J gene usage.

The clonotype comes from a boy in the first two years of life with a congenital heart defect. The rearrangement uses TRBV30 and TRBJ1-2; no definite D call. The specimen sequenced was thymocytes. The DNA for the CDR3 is TGTGCCGGTCCCTTCAGGAATGGCTACACCTTC. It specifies CAGPFRNGYTF.